This T cell receptor beta chain was identified in a study of blood T cell repertoires in COVID-19. Study as a whole: Some COVID-19 samples were acute and others convalescent; all came from the United States, Italy and Spain. The cDNA or gDNA used as material had been derived from T cells, B-cell-depleted T cells, or PBMCs.

Authors' methods: Reference gene primer amplification in the assay estimated nucleated cell counts. Data came from immunoSEQ multiplex PCR; TCRdb stores just in-frame clones and leaves some out. V and J calls and clone size are copied from that table; D and trimming were computed from the DNA. The sample yields some 100,000 clones, roughly 78% seen once. V lost 4 bases, J lost 5 bases, and 10 bases stayed unmatched. The CDR3 is 16 amino acids. The germline gives CDR1 KGHDR, CDR2 SFDVKD. This clonotype originated in a man in his fifties or sixties with active or convalescent COVID-19. The sequencing sample was made of peripheral blood. V and J are TRBV24-1 and TRBJ2-3; 8 bases are shared with TRBD1. CDR3 coding DNA: TGTGCCACCAGTGACCCCGGACAGGGCTGGAGAGATACGCAGTATTTT. It is translated as CATSDPGQGWRDTQYF.